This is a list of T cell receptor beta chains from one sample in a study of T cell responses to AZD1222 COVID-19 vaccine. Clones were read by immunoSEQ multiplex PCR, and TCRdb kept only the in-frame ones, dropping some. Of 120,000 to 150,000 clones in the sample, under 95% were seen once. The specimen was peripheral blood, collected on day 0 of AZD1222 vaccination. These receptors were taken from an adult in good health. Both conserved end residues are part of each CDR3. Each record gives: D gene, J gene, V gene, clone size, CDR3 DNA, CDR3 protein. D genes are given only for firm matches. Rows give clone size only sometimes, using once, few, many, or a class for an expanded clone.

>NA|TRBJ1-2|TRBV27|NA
TGTGCCAGCAGTGGGGTCAGGGGACGTCTAGGTCGCTACACCTTC
CASSGVRGRLGRYTF
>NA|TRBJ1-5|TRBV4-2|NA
TGTGCCAGCAGCCGCGACAGGCTAAATCAGCCCCAGCATTTT
CASSRDRLNQPQHF
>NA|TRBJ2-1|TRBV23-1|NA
TGCGCCAGCAGTCGTCTACCGGGACTGTGGCACGATGAGCAGTTCTTC
CASSRLPGLWHDEQFF
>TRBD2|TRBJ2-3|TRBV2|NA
TGTGCCAGCAGTAATAGCGGGGGCTACTCTAGCACAGATACGCAGTATTTT
CASSNSGGYSSTDTQYF
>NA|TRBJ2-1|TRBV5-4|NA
TGTGCCAGCAGCTTGGTTGCAGGGGCCGGCAATGAGCAGTTCTTC
CASSLVAGAGNEQFF
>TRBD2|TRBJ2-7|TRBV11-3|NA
TGTGCCAGCAGCCCCCGGGGGAGCGGGGCCACCTACGAGCAGTACTTC
CASSPRGSGATYEQYF
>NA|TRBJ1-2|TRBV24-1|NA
TGTGCCACCAGTGAAACAAGGAACTATGGCTACACCTTC
CATSETRNYGYTF
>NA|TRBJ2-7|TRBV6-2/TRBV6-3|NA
TGTGCCAGCAGTGGTTCTTGGGGATACGAGCAGTACTTC
CASSGSWGYEQYF
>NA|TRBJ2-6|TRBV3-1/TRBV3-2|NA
TGTGCCAGCAGCCAAGATCGAGGGGTCTCTGGGGCCAACGTCCTGACTTTC
CASSQDRGVSGANVLTF
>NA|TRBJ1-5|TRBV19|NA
TGTGCCAGTTCCTCCGGGGAGAGCAATCAGCCCCAGCATTTT
CASSSGESNQPQHF
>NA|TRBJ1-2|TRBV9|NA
TGTGCCAGCAGCGTAGTAGTAGGGGTATGGGGAGGAGGTGGCTACACCTTC
CASSVVVGVWGGGGYTF
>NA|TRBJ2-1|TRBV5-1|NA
TGCGCCAGCAGCTTGAGGGCTAGCCCGAACAATGAGCAGTTCTTC
CASSLRASPNNEQFF
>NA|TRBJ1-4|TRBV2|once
TGTGCCAGCAGACACAGGGCCCCCTCTAATGAAAAACTGTTTTTT
CASRHRAPSNEKLFF
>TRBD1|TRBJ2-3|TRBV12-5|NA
TGTGCTAGTGGAAAGGGGGCTTCAGATACGCAGTATTTT
CASGKGASDTQYF
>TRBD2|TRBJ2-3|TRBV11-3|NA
TGTGCCAGCAGCTTAGGCTGGGGGGGGACCACAGATACGCAGTATTTT
CASSLGWGGTTDTQYF
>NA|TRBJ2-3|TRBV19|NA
TGTGCCAGTGGGGCAGATACGCAGTATTTT
CASGADTQYF
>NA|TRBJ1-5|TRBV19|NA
TGTGCCAGTACCCGTTGGACAGAAACAAATCAGCCCCAGCATTTT
CASTRWTETNQPQHF
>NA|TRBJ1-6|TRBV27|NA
TGTGCCAGCAGTTTGGACAGCAGCTCCTATAATTCACCCCTCCACTTT
CASSLDSSSYNSPLHF
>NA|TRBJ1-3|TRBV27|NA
TGTGCCAGCAGTCCCAATCCCTCGGTTCTCTCTGGAAACACCATATATTTT
CASSPNPSVLSGNTIYF
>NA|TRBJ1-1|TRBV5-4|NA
TGTGCCAGCAGCCGACGAGAAAACACTGAAGCTTTCTTT
CASSRRENTEAFF
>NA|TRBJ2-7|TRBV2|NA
TGTGCCAGCAGTGAAAGAGCGCTCTCCTACGAGCAGTACTTC
CASSERALSYEQYF
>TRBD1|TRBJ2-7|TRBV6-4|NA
TGTGCCAGCAGTGGGGACAGGGTGTACGAGCAGTACTTC
CASSGDRVYEQYF
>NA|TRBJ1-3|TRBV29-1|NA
TGCAGCGTTGAAGGGGGAACGGGAAACACCATATATTTT
CSVEGGTGNTIYF
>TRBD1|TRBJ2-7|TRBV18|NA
TGTGCCAGCTCACCCGTCCCGGGACAGGGGGCGACTGTCGAGCAGTACTTC
CASSPVPGQGATVEQYF
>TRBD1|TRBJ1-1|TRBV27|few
TGTGCCAGCAGTTTGTCCAACAGGGGCAAGGGTTCTGAAGCTTTCTTT
CASSLSNRGKGSEAFF